This is a list of T cell receptor beta chains from one sample in a study of Graves' ophthalmopathy and Graves' hyperthyroidism. In TCRdb, the multiplex PCR reads were re-called with MiXCR into one record per CDR3 protein. The sample consists of 500,000 to 700,000 distinct CDR3 sequences, about 20% of them appearing once. The sequencing input was peripheral blood. All receptors come from a woman younger than 30 with stable Graves' hyperthyroidism. Some clones in this sample may be carry-over from other donors' samples. CDR3s include the opening cysteine and the closing phenylalanine or tryptophan. Each record gives: V gene, D gene, CDR3 length, clone size, J gene, CDR3 DNA, CDR3 protein. The D gene is left open where the match is weak. Clone size, where shown, is once, few, many, or a class for clones that have expanded.

TRBV29-1,.,11,many,TRBJ2-2,TGCAGCGTTGAAGACACCGGGGAGCTGTTTTTT,CSVEDTGELFF
TRBV6-1,.,14,few,TRBJ2-3,TGTGCCAGCAGTGACAGGGGCTCTCCAGATACGCAGTATTTT,CASSDRGSPDTQYF
TRBV6-1,.,13,many,TRBJ1-5,TGTGCCAGCAGTGAGTCGGGGGTTCAGCCCCAGCATTTT,CASSESGVQPQHF
TRBV20-1,.,14,.,TRBJ2-7,TGCAGTGGCAGCATTCCCCAGGGATCGGGCGAGCAGTACTTC,CSGSIPQGSGEQYF
TRBV15,.,15,many,TRBJ2-7,TGTGCCACCAGCAGAGATGCGTATTCCTATTACGAGCAGTACTTC,CATSRDAYSYYEQYF
TRBV6-1,TRBD1,16,many,TRBJ1-1,TGTGCCAGCAGTGACGCCGGGACAGGGGGCGAGACTGAAGCTTTCTTT,CASSDAGTGGETEAFF
TRBV19,TRBD1,14,many,TRBJ1-2,TGTGCCAGTAGTAAGGACAGGTTGAGCTATGGCTACACCTTC,CASSKDRLSYGYTF
TRBV6-1,TRBD2,15,.,TRBJ2-1,TGTGCCAGCAGTACCCGGACTAGCGGGAGGAATGAGCAGTTCTTC,CASSTRTSGRNEQFF
TRBV6-1,.,14,many,TRBJ2-7,TGTGCCAGCAGGGAGGGACAATGGCCCCACGAGCAGTACTTC,CASREGQWPHEQYF
TRBV19,.,18,.,TRBJ2-2,TGTGCCACCAGGCCCGGGTTTACATGGGAGAAGAACACCGGGGAGCTGTTTTTT,CATRPGFTWEKNTGELFF
TRBV7-9,.,12,.,TRBJ2-2,TGTGCCAGAGGGGCCGGCACCGGGGAGCTGTTTTTT,CARGAGTGELFF
TRBV19,TRBD1,13,many,TRBJ2-7,TGTGCCAGTAGTTTCGGACAGGGAAACGAGCAGTACTTC,CASSFGQGNEQYF
TRBV2,.,15,many,TRBJ1-5,TGTGCCAGTCTTCTATCCCGATATAGCAATCAGCCCCAGCATTTT,CASLLSRYSNQPQHF
TRBV5-5,.,14,once,TRBJ2-5,TGTGCCAGCAGCTTGGGGTGGGGGCCAGAGACCCAGTACTTC,CASSLGWGPETQYF
TRBV6-5,.,13,many,TRBJ2-6,TGTGCCAGCAGTTATACCGGGGCCAACGTCCTGACTTTC,CASSYTGANVLTF
TRBV6-2/TRBV6-3,TRBD1,15,.,TRBJ1-2,TGTGCCAGCAGTCCCGGACAGGGGGCAACCTATGGCTACACCTTC,CASSPGQGATYGYTF
TRBV28,TRBD1,15,few,TRBJ1-2,TGTGCCAGCAGTTCAACCGGGACAGGGCATGATGGCTACACCTTC,CASSSTGTGHDGYTF
TRBV2,.,15,many,TRBJ1-5,TGTGCCAGCAGTGAGGCACGGGGCACACTTCAGCCCCAGCATTTT,CASSEARGTLQPQHF
TRBV5-1,.,16,many,TRBJ1-1,TGCGCCACCAGTCCTCGCTGGGGGGCGGGGGGCACTGAAGCTTTCTTT,CATSPRWGAGGTEAFF
TRBV4-1,TRBD1,15,many,TRBJ2-7,TGCGCCAGCAGCCAAACTCGGACAGGGGGATCCGAGCAGTACTTC,CASSQTRTGGSEQYF
TRBV27,TRBD1,17,many,TRBJ2-5,TGTGCCAGCAGTCCGAGACAGGGCCGTAGGGGTCCTGAGACCCAGTACTTC,CASSPRQGRRGPETQYF
TRBV10-3,.,15,many,TRBJ1-2,TGTGCCATCAGTGAGTCGGGGTATTCGAGCTATGGCTACACCTTC,CAISESGYSSYGYTF
TRBV6-1,.,15,many,TRBJ2-7,TGTGCCAGCAGTATAGGGACGTTGAGCTCCTACGAGCAGTACTTC,CASSIGTLSSYEQYF
TRBV19,.,16,.,TRBJ2-5,TGTGCCAGTAGTATGGAGCCCGGGCTAGCTGGGGAGACCCAGTACTTC,CASSMEPGLAGETQYF
TRBV12-3/TRBV12-4,.,14,many,TRBJ1-2,TGTGCCAGCAGTACAGGGTTAGTGACGGATGGCTACACCTTC,CASSTGLVTDGYTF
TRBV20-1,.,14,many,TRBJ1-5,TGCAGTGCAGAGGACAACAATAGCAATCAGCCCCAGCATTTT,CSAEDNNSNQPQHF
TRBV28,TRBD2,15,few,TRBJ2-7,TGTGCCAGCAGTACAGGGACTAGCGGGAGATACGAGCAGTACTTC,CASSTGTSGRYEQYF
TRBV9,TRBD1,15,many,TRBJ1-1,TGTGCCAGCAGCGTAGGGAGGGGGCCGGGCACTGAAGCTTTCTTT,CASSVGRGPGTEAFF
TRBV6-1,.,11,.,TRBJ2-7,TGTGCCAGCAGTACAGACTTCGAGCAGTACTTC,CASSTDFEQYF
TRBV20-1,TRBD1,15,many,TRBJ1-3,TGCAGTGCTGCGGACAGGGGCATATCTGGAAACACCATATATTTT,CSAADRGISGNTIYF
TRBV9,.,14,many,TRBJ2-7,TGTGCCAGCAGCGTAGTTGACAGCTCCTACGAGCAGTACTTC,CASSVVDSSYEQYF
TRBV11-1,.,13,many,TRBJ2-5,TGTGCCAGCAGCTCGGAGGGCAGGGAGACCCAGTACTTC,CASSSEGRETQYF
TRBV18,TRBD1,16,few,TRBJ1-2,TGTGCCAGCTCACCAATTACCGGGGACAGGGACTATGGCTACACCTTC,CASSPITGDRDYGYTF
TRBV20-1,.,16,many,TRBJ2-5,TGCAGTGCTAGGGGAGCCTCCTTGGCCCCGCAAGAGACCCAGTACTTC,CSARGASLAPQETQYF
TRBV11-1,.,18,few,TRBJ1-5,TGTGCCAGCAGCCCCGCGGTAGACCTACAGGCGGTGATCCAGCCCCAGCATTTT,CASSPAVDLQAVIQPQHF
TRBV10-3,TRBD2,15,.,TRBJ2-7,TGTGCCATCAGTCCCGGGACTAGCTCTTCCTACGAGCAGTACTTC,CAISPGTSSSYEQYF
TRBV9,TRBD1,15,many,TRBJ1-1,TGTGCCAGCAGCGCTAGCATAGGGGGCAACACTGAAGCTTTCTTT,CASSASIGGNTEAFF
TRBV28,TRBD2,14,few,TRBJ2-4,TGTGCCAGCAGTCAAGCGGGAGGATTGAACATTCAGTACTTC,CASSQAGGLNIQYF
TRBV6-1,.,15,.,TRBJ1-5,TGTGCCAGCAGTGTAATGAAGTCGGGCAATCAGCCCCAGCATTTT,CASSVMKSGNQPQHF
TRBV20-1,TRBD1,14,few,TRBJ2-7,TGCAGTGCTAGGAGTACAGGGGGTAGCTACGAGCAGTACTTC,CSARSTGGSYEQYF
TRBV9,TRBD1,15,.,TRBJ1-5,TGTGCCAGCAGCGTGGTAGGGGACAGCGATCAGCCCCAGCATTTT,CASSVVGDSDQPQHF
TRBV29-1,.,13,many,TRBJ2-7,TGCAGCGTTGCGCAGGGTCGGATCTACGAGCAGTACTTC,CSVAQGRIYEQYF